This T cell receptor (beta chain) appears in the sequencing data of a study of regulatory T cells in long-lasting Graves disease (dated by TCRdb to about 2021). About the full investigation: To count as having persistent Graves' disease, a patient had to have received antithyroid drug treatment for over 5 years with TSH receptor autoantibodies remaining persistently positive. Antithyroid drugs had been taken for approximately 9.7 years on average by persistent Graves' disease patients in the clinical cohort. TCR sequencing covered around 13 persistent and 20 newly diagnosed Graves' disease patients, some 35 samples in total. The study was registered as a clinical trial and conducted in China. Patients with persistent Graves' disease were compared with patients with newly diagnosed Graves' disease using TCR sequencing and RNA sequencing of peripheral blood.

The sample's time point label, decoded: persistent/refractory GD, antithyroid drugs over 5 years with positive TRAb. For both TCR sequencing and RNA sequencing, RNA was extracted from PBMCs using TRIzol. The diagnosis of Graves' disease was made according to American Thyroid Association guidelines. Patients for the study were recruited at an endocrinology department in Xi'an, China. Each patient gave approximately 9.7 milliliters of peripheral blood, collected in an EDTA anticoagulant tube. PBMCs were isolated by Ficoll Paque Plus density gradient separation without further T cell sorting. An Agilent 2100 Bioanalyzer and agarose gel were used to check RNA quality, while a NanoDrop 2000 measured RNA concentration. The paper as a whole reports these results and caveats: The study examined only peripheral blood because the primary lesion, thyroid tissue, could not be accessed. Compared with newly diagnosed patients, persistent Graves' disease patients had lower TCR Shannon entropy and fewer highly expanded clones, which suggests clonal expansion. Sequencing and analysis were restricted to the TCR beta chain. More public clonotypes were shared among persistent patients (roughly 3,000) than among newly diagnosed patients (roughly 1,000). The small sample size was acknowledged by the authors as a limitation that may reduce accuracy. Persistent disease showed preferential use of TRBV28, TRBJ1-2 and TRBJ2-5, whereas newly diagnosed disease favored TRBV20-1 and TRBJ2-1.

Libraries came from multiplex PCR. The run used an Illumina HiSeq 4000. iRepertoire HTBI primers and Arm-PCR amplification of CDR3 regions were used to construct TCR beta libraries. Before sequencing, the PCR products went through gel purification. As for the original processing: Gene usage analysis of CDR3 amino acid clonotypes used the approximately 62 TRBV and 12 to 15 TRBJ segments found across samples. COPE and FqMerger were used to merge filtered high-quality paired reads into contigs. BLAST was used to align contigs to IMGT TRBV, TRBD and TRBJ reference genes, with CDR3 defined following IMGT. Clonotypes above 0.1% frequency were classified as highly expanded clones. Shannon entropy served as the measure of repertoire diversity, while the Gini coefficient captured V-J evenness. A clonotype found in more than one individual was treated as public. TCRdb reprocessing: public reads trimmed at Q25 with fastp, clones called with MiXCR, in-frame beta chains kept. Merged by CDR3 protein, the rows form single entries marked with the most common genes and DNA. The V and J calls and clone size are TCRdb's, not the authors'. The sample contains under 500,000 distinct CDR3 sequences, roughly 20% of them found a single time. 7.8% of the sample lies in the top ten.

V was cut back by 6 bases and J by 1 base, leaving a gap of 9 bases between them. The CDR3 starts with the cysteine, ends with the phenylalanine, and has 14 residues. Here the CDR3 DNA is all that survives: 42 bases in frame from base 1. This clonotype has at least ten counts. Which antigen it targets is not known. Base qualities are not provided; no much larger clone lies one nucleotide away. The V and J segments used are TRBV12-3 or TRBV12-4 and TRBJ2-2; no confident D gene assignment can be made. The specimen comprised peripheral blood mononuclear cells (PBMCs), sampled when the disease was refractory, from a patient treated with antithyroid drugs. The TCR was taken from a female donor with Graves disease. The CDR3 is CASSPRLNTGELFF. The nucleotide sequence reads TGTGCCAGCAGCCCCCGACTGAACACCGGGGAGCTGTTTTTT.